A selection of T cell receptor beta chains follows, all from one sample in a study of cytomegalovirus exposure and HLA in healthy donors. The data were produced by immunoSEQ multiplex PCR, yet TCRdb's version contains in-frame clones alone and is incomplete. The sample has some 160,000 clones; about 80% are singletons. Source material: PBMCs. The receptors shown here come from a man aged 35-49 years in good health and CMV-seronegative. CDR3s include the opening cysteine and the closing phenylalanine or tryptophan. D genes are given only for firm matches. The size field is filled for only some rows; it gives once, few, many or a size class.

v_gene,j_gene,d_gene,abundance,CDR3nt,CDR3aa
TRBV5-6,TRBJ2-3,TRBD2,.,TGTGCCAGCAGCTTGCGAGGGAGGGCCGTAGATACGCAGTATTTT,CASSLRGRAVDTQYF
TRBV6-5,TRBJ2-2,.,.,TGTGCCAGCAGCTATTACACCGGGGAGCTGTTTTTT,CASSYYTGELFF
TRBV4-2,TRBJ1-1,.,few,TGTGCCAGCAGCCAAGGGGTCAGGGAGGACACTGAAGCTTTCTTT,CASSQGVREDTEAFF
TRBV25-1,TRBJ2-1,TRBD2,.,TGTGCCAGCAGCGTAATAGCGGGGTTGGGGAATGAGCAGTTCTTC,CASSVIAGLGNEQFF
TRBV5-5,TRBJ1-1,.,.,TGTGCCAGCAGCTTGGTTCAGGGAAAGATTGAAGCTTTCTTT,CASSLVQGKIEAFF
TRBV30,TRBJ2-1,.,few,TGTGCCTGGAGTGACCAGGGGAGCTCCTACAATGAGCAGTTCTTC,CAWSDQGSSYNEQFF
TRBV27,TRBJ2-5,.,.,TGTGCCAGCAGTTTTCGACTGGATGGGACCCAGTACTTC,CASSFRLDGTQYF
TRBV5-1,TRBJ1-4,.,.,TGCGCCAGCAGCTTTCTGGCGGCGTTCGAGAATGAAAAACTGTTTTTT,CASSFLAAFENEKLFF
TRBV10-3,TRBJ2-7,.,few,TGTGCCATCAGTGAGGCGGCAGGGCTTGTATACGAGCAGTACTTC,CAISEAAGLVYEQYF
TRBV30,TRBJ2-7,.,.,TGTGCCTGGAGTGTAGCTCGTAGCGAGCAGTACTTC,CAWSVARSEQYF
TRBV15,TRBJ1-2,.,.,TGTGCCACCAGCAGAGATAGCTATGGCTACACCTTC,CATSRDSYGYTF
TRBV5-6,TRBJ2-6,TRBD1,.,TGTGCCAGCAGCGGGTGGGACAGGGGGCGCGCTGGGGCCAACGGCCTGACTTTC,CASSGWDRGRAGANGLTF
TRBV5-1,TRBJ2-1,TRBD2,.,TGCGCCAGCAGCTTGGGAGTGGCGGGAGCCTCCTACAATGAGCAGTTCTTC,CASSLGVAGASYNEQFF
TRBV5-4,TRBJ2-1,TRBD2,few,TGTGCCAGCAGCTTGGGGGGACTAGCGGGAATTTCCAATGAGCAGTTCTTC,CASSLGGLAGISNEQFF
TRBV27,TRBJ1-1,.,.,TGTGCCAGCAGTTTATACCGGGACACTGAAGCTTTCTTT,CASSLYRDTEAFF
TRBV5-1,TRBJ2-5,TRBD1,.,TGCGCCAGCAGCTTAGGACAGGAGATGGAGACCCAGTACTTC,CASSLGQEMETQYF
TRBV9,TRBJ2-1,TRBD2,.,TGTGCCAGCAGCCGGACTAGCGGAACCTACAATGAGCAGTTCTTC,CASSRTSGTYNEQFF
TRBV19,TRBJ2-5,.,.,TGTGCCAGTAGTATTGTACAGACCCAAGAGACCCAGTACTTC,CASSIVQTQETQYF
TRBV2,TRBJ2-7,TRBD1,.,TGTGCCAGCACCCAGGGGGTGAGAAACGAGCAGTACTTC,CASTQGVRNEQYF
TRBV11-2,TRBJ1-1,.,.,TGTGCCAGCAGCCCCGGGAACACTGAAGCTTTCTTT,CASSPGNTEAFF
TRBV27,TRBJ2-7,.,.,TGTGCCAGCAGTCCAACTGGGAGCTCCTACGAGCAGTACTTC,CASSPTGSSYEQYF
TRBV14,TRBJ1-1,.,.,TGTGCCAGCAGCGAATACAGGGTTCAAGAAGCTTTCTTT,CASSEYRVQEAFF
TRBV5-1,TRBJ2-4,.,.,TGCGCCAGCAGCTTGGTGACCGACGGGGACATTCAGTACTTC,CASSLVTDGDIQYF
TRBV7-9,TRBJ1-4,TRBD1,.,TGTTCCAGCAGCTGGGTAGGGACAGGTGAAAAACTGTTTTTT,CSSSWVGTGEKLFF
TRBV28,TRBJ2-7,.,.,TGTGCCAGCAGTTTACGCCAGGGCTACGAGCAGTACTTC,CASSLRQGYEQYF
TRBV14,TRBJ2-5,.,.,TGTGCCAGCAGCCATCCAACGGGCCAAGAGACCCAGTACTTC,CASSHPTGQETQYF
TRBV16,TRBJ2-7,.,.,TGTGCCAGCAGCCAATCCACACAGGTCCCCTACGAGCAGTACTTC,CASSQSTQVPYEQYF
TRBV14,TRBJ1-2,TRBD1,once,TGTGCCAGCAGCCTTCCACAGGGGTATGGCTACACCTTC,CASSLPQGYGYTF
TRBV5-1,TRBJ1-1,.,.,TGCGCCAGCAGCTCCCTGGGTAGGGGGAACACTGAAGCTTTCTTT,CASSSLGRGNTEAFF
TRBV29-1,TRBJ2-4,TRBD2,.,TGCAGCGGGCGGACTAGCGGGAAAAACAGTCAGTACTTC,CSGRTSGKNSQYF
TRBV2,TRBJ1-1,.,.,TGTGCCAGCAGTGTAGAATCGGGGTACACTGAAGCTTTCTTT,CASSVESGYTEAFF
TRBV5-4,TRBJ1-2,.,.,TGTGCCAGCAGCCTATCCAGGGGAGATGGTGGCTACACCTTC,CASSLSRGDGGYTF
TRBV18,TRBJ1-1,.,once,TGTGCCAGCTCACCAACGTTGGCAGACACTGAAGCTTTCTTT,CASSPTLADTEAFF
TRBV28,TRBJ1-2,.,.,TGTGCCAGCAGCCCCTCCCTGGCAGGCCTTAGGCGCTATGGCTACACCTTC,CASSPSLAGLRRYGYTF
TRBV30,TRBJ2-5,.,once,TGTGCCTGGAGTGTTGGGGAGCGAGAGACCCAGTACTTC,CAWSVGERETQYF
TRBV2,TRBJ2-2,TRBD2,.,TGTGCCAGCAGTGAAATACCTAGCGGGACTGCGAACACCGGGGAGCTGTTTTTT,CASSEIPSGTANTGELFF
TRBV29-1,TRBJ2-5,TRBD2,.,TGCAGCGTTGAAGATCAAAGGACTAGCGGGATAACGGCAGAGACCCAGTACTTC,CSVEDQRTSGITAETQYF
TRBV11-1,TRBJ1-2,.,.,TGTGCCAGCAGCTTAGGGGCAGGAGGCTACACCTTC,CASSLGAGGYTF
TRBV9,TRBJ2-2,TRBD2,.,TGTGCCAGCGGAACAGTGACTAGCGGGAGACGGGGCACCGGGGAGCTGTTTTTT,CASGTVTSGRRGTGELFF
TRBV6-4,TRBJ2-3,TRBD2,.,TGTGCCAGCAGTCTAGCGGGAGAGAGCACAGATACGCAGTATTTT,CASSLAGESTDTQYF
TRBV6-1,TRBJ2-7,TRBD2,few,TGTGCCAGCAGTGAAGCTACTAGCGAGCCATTTTACGAGCAGTACTTC,CASSEATSEPFYEQYF
TRBV6-5,TRBJ2-2,.,.,TGTGCCAGCAGTTACTCGAACAGGGCCGGCACCGGGGAGCTGTTTTTT,CASSYSNRAGTGELFF
TRBV7-9,TRBJ2-7,.,.,TGTGCCAGCAGCTTAAGGTCCGCAGGGGGGTACGAGCAGTACTTC,CASSLRSAGGYEQYF
TRBV7-6,TRBJ1-4,TRBD1,.,TGTGCCAGCAGCCCCAACCGGGACAGAAATGAAAAACTGTTTTTT,CASSPNRDRNEKLFF
TRBV14,TRBJ2-3,.,.,TGTGCCAGCAGCCAACGCCCTAATAGCCATTCTAGCACAGATACGCAGTATTTT,CASSQRPNSHSSTDTQYF